Following are 8 T cell receptor beta chains from one sample sequenced in a study of cytomegalovirus exposure and HLA in healthy donors. The PCR made use of 60 Vbeta and 13 Jbeta primers. This table comes from immunoSEQ multiplex PCR, and its TCRdb copy is limited to in-frame clones, with some not included. In the table there are approximately 180,000 clones, roughly 81% of which are singletons. Material: PBMCs. The receptors shown here come from a young woman in good health and CMV-seropositive.

The CDR3 protein is CASSSGGPTYNEQFF. For the CDR3, the DNA is TGTGCCAGCAGCTCCGGGGGGCCAACCTACAATGAGCAGTTCTTC. The gene calls are TRBV5-6 and TRBJ2-1; possible D gene TRBD2, 7 bases. This CDR3 is built from 15 residues. V was pared by 3 bases and J by 2 bases, with 12 bases between. The germline CDR1 and CDR2 sequences are SGHDT and YYEEEE.

This chain links TRBV15 with TRBJ1-1, with a tentative D call TRBD1 (6 bases). The CDR3 length is 15 residues. V was trimmed by 0 bases and J by 4 bases, leaving 12 bases between them. Germline V CDR1 and CDR2: LNHNV, YYDKDF (reference sequence). CDR3 sequence: CATSREPQGGTEAFF. CDR3 DNA: TGTGCCACCAGCAGAGAACCACAGGGCGGCACTGAAGCTTTCTTT.

The V gene is TRBV4-1, the J gene TRBJ2-3; TRBD1 matches 9 bases. Germline V gene lookup returns CDR1 MGHRA and CDR2 YSYEKL. With 1 base clipped from V and 2 bases from J, the junction kept 10 bases outside the gene matches. The CDR3 extends over 18 amino acids. DNA for the CDR3: TGCGCCAGCAGCCAAGGAAAGGGACAGGGAGGATACACAGATACGCAGTATTTT. Its translation: CASSQGKGQGGYTDTQYF.

The rearrangement joins TRBV19 to TRBJ1-5, with no clear D. Germline lookup yields CDR1 LNHDA and CDR2 SQIVND (reference sequence). V was pared by 4 bases and J by 3 bases, with 16 bases between. This CDR3 is 16 amino acids long. CDR3 sequence reads: CASSNGGNSFNQPQHF. The DNA of the CDR3 is TGTGCCAGTAGTAATGGTGGTAACAGTTTCAATCAGCCCCAGCATTTT.

The J gene is TRBJ2-7, the V gene TRBV28, with 7 bases matching TRBD2. There are 14 residues in the CDR3. J gave up 2 bases and V 6 bases, and 7 bases lay outside the gene matches. Germline V lookup: CDR1 MDHEN, CDR2 SYDVKM. The CDR3 reads CASRPTGTTYEQYF. CDR3 bases: TGTGCCAGCAGGCCAACCGGGACTACCTACGAGCAGTACTTC.

V gene TRBV27 combines with J gene TRBJ2-1, with D perhaps TRBD2 (6 bases). With 5 bases removed from V and 1 base from J, the gap between germline ends came to 21 bases. CDR3 length equals 18 residues. The V gene's germline CDR1 is MNHEY and CDR2 SMNVEV (reference sequence). CDR3 in amino acids: CASSLPPRGTWSYNEQFF. Written as DNA, the CDR3 is TGTGCCAGCAGTCTTCCCCCCCGCGGGACCTGGTCCTACAATGAGCAGTTCTTC.

The chain joins TRBV28 to TRBJ2-6, with D perhaps TRBD1 (6 bases). The CDR3 is 17 amino acids. V lost 7 bases and J lost 1, with 17 bases in between. Germline CDR1 is MDHEN and CDR2 is SYDVKM. This CDR3 is CASNFGTGRSGANVLTF. The DNA for the CDR3 is TGTGCCAGCAACTTCGGCACAGGGCGATCTGGGGCCAACGTCCTGACTTTC.

V and J are TRBV7-9 and TRBJ2-5; D may be TRBD1 (6 bases). CDR1 and CDR2 (germline): SEHNR, FQNEAQ (reference sequence). This CDR3 is 16 amino acids long. The germline V and J ends were trimmed by 5 bases and 0 bases, with 16 bases remaining between them. The CDR3 nucleotides read TGTGCCAGCAGCACTTTGAGACAGGCGTACCAAGAGACCCAGTACTTC. Amino acid sequence: CASSTLRQAYQETQYF.